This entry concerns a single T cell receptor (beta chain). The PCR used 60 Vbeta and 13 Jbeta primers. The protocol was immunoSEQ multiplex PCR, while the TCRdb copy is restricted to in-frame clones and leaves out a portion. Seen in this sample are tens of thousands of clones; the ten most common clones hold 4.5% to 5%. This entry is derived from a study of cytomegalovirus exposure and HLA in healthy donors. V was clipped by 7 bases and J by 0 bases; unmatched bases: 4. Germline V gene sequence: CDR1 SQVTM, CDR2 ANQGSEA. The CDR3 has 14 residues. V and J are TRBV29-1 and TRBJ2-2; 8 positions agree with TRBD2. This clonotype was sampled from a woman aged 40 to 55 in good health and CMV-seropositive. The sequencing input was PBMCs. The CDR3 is CSASGRANTGELFF. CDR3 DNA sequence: TGCAGCGCAAGCGGGAGAGCGAACACCGGGGAGCTGTTTTTT.